The source of this T cell receptor (beta chain) is a study of metastatic and nonmetastatic thyroid tumors. Study information: Repertoires of blood and of tissue (tumor or nodule) from malignant and benign thyroid patients were compared.

TCRdb reassembled clones from the PCR reads with MiXCR. The table includes some 54,000 clones, roughly 15% detected once. The sample holds many counts of this clone. Nobody among the patients had been given any treatment before thyroid surgery. The germline V and J ends were trimmed by 0 bases and 5 bases, with 20 bases remaining between them. This CDR3 region has 16 residues. CDR1 is DFQATT and CDR2 is SNEGSKA in the germline V gene (reference sequence). The sequenced sample consisted of blood. This receptor was obtained from a female donor with papillary thyroid cancer or a benign thyroid nodule (not recorded which). Some clones in this sample may be carry-over from other donors' samples. This chain links TRBV20-1 with TRBJ2-7, with D maybe TRBD2 (6 bases). This chain's CDR3 is CSARDPDWRERDEQYF. Written as DNA, the CDR3 is TGCAGTGCTAGAGACCCCGACTGGAGGGAGCGTGACGAGCAGTACTTC.